This TCR beta chain was sequenced for a study of blood T cell repertoires in COVID-19 (dated by TCRdb to about 2020). A note on the overall study: Samples covering the acute and convalescent phases of COVID-19 were provided by collaborators in the United States, Italy and Spain. The material from the prospective study consisted of cDNA or gDNA derived from T cells, B-cell-depleted T cells, or PBMCs. Subjects who had been exposed to COVID-19, were actively infected with it, or had recovered from it provided the deeply sampled blood TCRbeta repertoires that made up the dataset. A freely available public database, intended as a resource for researchers studying the immune response to SARS-CoV-2, is where the repertoires were released. The samples were drawn from the first 160 participants of the ongoing ImmuneRACE study and from some 1,300 subjects provided by 6 global collaborators. A de-identified subject ID, COVID-19 status, age in years and sex were almost always included in the sample metadata. Where available, HLA class I and class II types were taken from metadata supplied by the sample provider and were not determined by assay-based typing.

V loses 5 bases of germline sequence and J loses 2 bases, and the interval between the two ends is 9 bases. CDR1 MDHEN and CDR2 SYDVKM are derived from the germline V gene. The CDR3, cysteine through phenylalanine, is 13 amino acids long. Solely the CDR3 DNA is kept, with 39 bases framed from the first base. Details on this clone: Its antigen remains undetermined. Base-call qualities are not available, and no considerably larger clone is one nucleotide away.

Participants in the prospective study were enrolled through a virtual design, were aged 18 to 89 years, and lived in about two dozen United States geographic areas. In the prospective study, cohorts were assigned on the basis of participant-reported clinical history obtained from a screening survey and a study questionnaire. Recovered participants in ImmuneRACE Cohort 3 were defined as having two consecutive negative NP/OP PCR tests, clearance from a healthcare professional, or resolution of symptoms. In the prospective study, whole blood, serum and a nasopharyngeal or oropharyngeal swab were collected from each participant by mobile phlebotomists. Participants in the prospective study had the option to provide additional blood draws and questionnaires over a roughly 2-month period. Blood samples from the prospective study were shipped frozen or at room temperature prior to DNA extraction. TCRbeta CDR3 regions were amplified from genomic DNA by means of the immunoSEQ Assay, a bias-controlled multiplex PCR. The study's own analysis went as follows. The number of nucleated cells in each sample was estimated by amplification of reference gene primers within the assay. To quantify the absolute abundance of each unique TCRbeta CDR3 rearrangement, sequence reads were collapsed and filtered. Productive Simpson clonality was computed per sample as the square root of Simpson's diversity index over productive rearrangements. Here the immuneACCESS table is served through TCRdb, limited to in-frame sequences with V and J called. Missing clones are a known gap in these copies; in checked studies unresolved V genes cover under half, and the rest lacks a known reason. From that table come the V and J calls and clone size; the DNA was used to work out D and trimming. In all, the sample holds 150,000 to 200,000 clones, and over 75% of those were seen once. Clones ranked in the top ten supply approximately 9.4% of the sample.

Study-wide conclusions, independent of this receptor: How much clinical and demographic metadata was included differed by source and by participant, and the metadata was provided uncurated.

The specimen was PBMCs or T cells enriched from blood (not recorded which). This sequence originates from a woman younger than 35 who had recovered from COVID-19. This chain joins TRBV28 to TRBJ1-1; the D gene assignment is ambiguous. The CDR3 loop reads CASSRSGNTEAFF. In nucleotides, the sequence is TGTGCCAGCAGTCGGTCAGGCAACACTGAAGCTTTCTTT.